The 4 T cell receptor beta chains listed next were all sequenced from one sample in a study of CD8 T cells in ankylosing spondylitis. TCRdb redid the calling of the 5' RACE reads with MiXCR, one entry per CDR3 protein. The data contain 200,000 to 300,000 distinct CDR3 sequences, around 9.1% of them singletons. The specimen sequenced was blood, either unsorted or a sorted T cell fraction (not recorded which). The receptors were sampled from a male donor with ankylosing spondylitis or in good health (not recorded which).

In this sample, this clonotype turned up many times. The chain recombines TRBV27 with TRBJ1-2; perhaps TRBD1 as D (5 bases). V was clipped by 2 bases and J by 8 bases, with 15 bases between them. The germline V gene encodes CDR1 MNHEY and CDR2 SMNVEV (reference sequence). The CDR3 covers 14 residues. In DNA form, the CDR3 reads TGTGCCAGCAGTTTAAATGAACCAGGGACGGGCTACACCTTC. Translation: CASSLNEPGTGYTF.

This clonotype was found many times. The V gene is TRBV20-1, the J gene TRBJ2-7; TRBD1 is a possible D gene (6 bases). The V gene lost 5 bases and the J gene lost 2 bases, with 13 bases spanning the gap. Germline-derived CDR1 and CDR2 are DFQATT and SNEGSKA (reference sequence). The CDR3 runs 13 residues. The CDR3 sequence is CSARTALTYEQYF. The CDR3 coding sequence is TGCAGTGCTCGGACAGCCCTTACCTACGAGCAGTACTTC.

This clonotype has at least ten counts. The chain combines TRBV5-1 with TRBJ1-1; 7 bases agree with TRBD1. Trimming took 4 bases from V and 6 from J; bases not matched to a gene: 9. The CDR3 spans 14 residues. CDR1 and CDR2 (germline): SGHRS, YFSETQ. The DNA for the CDR3 is TGCGCCAGCAGCCCATACAGACAGGGCCCTGAAGCTTTCTTT. It translates to CASSPYRQGPEAFF.

This clonotype was picked up many times. The V call is TRBV7-3, the J call TRBJ2-1; D ambiguous. Germline-derived CDR1 and CDR2 are SGHTA and FQGTGA. The V end lost 0 bases, the J end lost 5 bases, and 14 bases lay between the germline ends. The length of the CDR3 is 16 residues. CDR3 residues: CASSLTARQIDNEQFF. For the CDR3, the DNA is TGTGCCAGCAGCTTAACAGCCAGACAAATCGACAATGAGCAGTTCTTC.